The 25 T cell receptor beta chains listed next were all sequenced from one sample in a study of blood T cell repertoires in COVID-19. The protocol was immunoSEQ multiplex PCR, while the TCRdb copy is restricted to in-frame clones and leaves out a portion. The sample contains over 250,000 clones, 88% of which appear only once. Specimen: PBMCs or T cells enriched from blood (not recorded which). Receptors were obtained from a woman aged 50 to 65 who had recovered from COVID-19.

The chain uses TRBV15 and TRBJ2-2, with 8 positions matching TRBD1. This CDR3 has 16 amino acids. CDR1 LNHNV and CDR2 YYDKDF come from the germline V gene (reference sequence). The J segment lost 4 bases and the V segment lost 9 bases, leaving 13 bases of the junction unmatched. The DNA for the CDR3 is TGTGCCACTTTGACAGGGGCCGGGGGTGGCACCGGGGAGCTGTTTTTT. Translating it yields CATLTGAGGGTGELFF.

CDR3 coding DNA: TGTGCCAGCAGCTTTGCAGGACAGGGAGGGAATTCACCCCTCCACTTT. Amino acid sequence: CASSFAGQGGNSPLHF. The V call is TRBV7-3, the J call TRBJ1-6, with TRBD1 matching over 8 bases. V lost 3 bases, J lost 7 bases, and 8 bases stayed unmatched. The CDR3 totals 16 residues. Looked up from germline, CDR1 is SGHTA and CDR2 is FQGTGA.

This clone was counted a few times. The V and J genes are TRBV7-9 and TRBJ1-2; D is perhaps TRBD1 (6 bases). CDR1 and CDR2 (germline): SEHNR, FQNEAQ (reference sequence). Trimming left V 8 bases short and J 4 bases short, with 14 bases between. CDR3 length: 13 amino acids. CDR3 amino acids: CASAPTGTYGYTF. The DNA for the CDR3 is TGTGCCAGCGCGCCGACAGGAACCTATGGCTACACCTTC.

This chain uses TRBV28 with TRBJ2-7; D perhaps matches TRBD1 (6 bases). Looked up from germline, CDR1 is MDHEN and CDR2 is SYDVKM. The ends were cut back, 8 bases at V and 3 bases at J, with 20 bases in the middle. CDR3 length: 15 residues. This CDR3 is CASLKSPQGRYEQYF. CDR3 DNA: TGTGCCAGCCTAAAGTCCCCACAGGGACGCTACGAGCAGTACTTC.

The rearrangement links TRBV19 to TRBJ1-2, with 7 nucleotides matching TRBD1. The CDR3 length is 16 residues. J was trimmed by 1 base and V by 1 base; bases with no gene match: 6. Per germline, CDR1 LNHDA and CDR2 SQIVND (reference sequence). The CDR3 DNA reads TGTGCCAGTAGTATAGTCTCCGGGACAGTTAACTATGGCTACACCTTC. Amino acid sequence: CASSIVSGTVNYGYTF. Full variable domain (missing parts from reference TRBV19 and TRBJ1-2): DGGITQSPKYLFRKEGQNVTLSCEQNLNHDAMYWYRQDPGQGLRLIYYSQIVNDFQKGDIAEGYSVSREKKESFPLTVTSAQKNPTAFYLCASSIVSGTVNYGYTFGSGTRLTVV.

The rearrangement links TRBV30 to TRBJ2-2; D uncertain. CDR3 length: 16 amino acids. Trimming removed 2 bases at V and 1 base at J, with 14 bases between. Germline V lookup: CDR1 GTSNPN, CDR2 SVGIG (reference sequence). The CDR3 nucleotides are TGTGCCTGGAGTCCCAGTCCAGTTGGGAACACCGGGGAGCTGTTTTTT. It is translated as CAWSPSPVGNTGELFF.

CDR3: CASSRQLATNEKLFF. The DNA for the CDR3 is TGTGCCAGCAGTAGACAGCTTGCAACTAATGAAAAACTGTTTTTT. This sequence joins TRBV6-5 and TRBJ1-4; the D gene is possibly TRBD1 (5 bases). V was trimmed by 5 bases and J by 0 bases, leaving 10 bases between them. Per germline, CDR1 MNHEY and CDR2 SVGAGI. The CDR3 has 15 residues.

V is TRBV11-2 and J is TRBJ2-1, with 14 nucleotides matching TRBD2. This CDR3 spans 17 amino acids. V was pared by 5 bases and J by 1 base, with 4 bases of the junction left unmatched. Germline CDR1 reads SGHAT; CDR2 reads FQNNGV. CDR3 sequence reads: CASSHGLAGGSYNEQFF. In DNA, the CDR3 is TGTGCCAGCAGCCACGGACTAGCGGGAGGATCCTACAATGAGCAGTTCTTC.

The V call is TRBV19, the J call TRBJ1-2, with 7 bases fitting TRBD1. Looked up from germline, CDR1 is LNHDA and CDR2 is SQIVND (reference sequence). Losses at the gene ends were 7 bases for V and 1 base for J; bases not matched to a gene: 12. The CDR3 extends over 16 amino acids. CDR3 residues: CASTSYRTGVNYGYTF. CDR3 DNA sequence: TGTGCCAGTACCAGTTATCGGACAGGCGTTAACTATGGCTACACCTTC.

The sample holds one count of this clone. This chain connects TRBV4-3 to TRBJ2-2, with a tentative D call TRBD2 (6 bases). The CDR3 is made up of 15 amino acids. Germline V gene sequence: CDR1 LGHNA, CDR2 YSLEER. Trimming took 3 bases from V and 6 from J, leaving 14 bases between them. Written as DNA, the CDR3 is TGCGCCAGCAGCCAGGAGGGGACTCGCGCCGGGGAGCTGTTTTTT. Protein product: CASSQEGTRAGELFF.

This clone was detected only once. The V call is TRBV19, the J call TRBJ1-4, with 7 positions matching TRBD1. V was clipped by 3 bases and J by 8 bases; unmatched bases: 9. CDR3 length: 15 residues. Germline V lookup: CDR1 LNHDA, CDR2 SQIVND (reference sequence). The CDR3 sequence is CASSIRQGVEEKLFF. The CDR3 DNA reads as TGTGCCAGTAGTATCCGACAGGGCGTTGAAGAAAAACTGTTTTTT.

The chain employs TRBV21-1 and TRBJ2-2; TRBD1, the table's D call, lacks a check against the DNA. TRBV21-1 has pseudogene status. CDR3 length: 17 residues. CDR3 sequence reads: CASSKVGDRRNTGELFF. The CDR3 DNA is TGTGCCAGCAGCAAAGTAGGGGACAGGAGGAACACCGGGGAGCTGTTTTTT.

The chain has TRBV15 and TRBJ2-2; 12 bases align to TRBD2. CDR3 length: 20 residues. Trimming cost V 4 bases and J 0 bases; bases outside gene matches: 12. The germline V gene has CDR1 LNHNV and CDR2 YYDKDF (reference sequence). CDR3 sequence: CATSTNLGGLAGSNTGELFF. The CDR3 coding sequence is TGTGCCACCAGCACCAACCTTGGAGGACTAGCGGGGTCGAACACCGGGGAGCTGTTTTTT.

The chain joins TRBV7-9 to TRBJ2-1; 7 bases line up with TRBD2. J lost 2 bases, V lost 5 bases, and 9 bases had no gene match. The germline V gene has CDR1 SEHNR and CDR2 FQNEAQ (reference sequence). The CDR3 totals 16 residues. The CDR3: CASSLIRTRTYNEQFF. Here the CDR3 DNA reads TGTGCCAGCAGCCTGATTCGGACTAGGACCTACAATGAGCAGTTCTTC.

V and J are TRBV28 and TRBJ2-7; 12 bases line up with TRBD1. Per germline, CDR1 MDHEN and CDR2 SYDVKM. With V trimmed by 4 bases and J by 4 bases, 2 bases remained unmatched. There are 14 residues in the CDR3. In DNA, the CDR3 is TGTGCCAGCAGTTGGGACAGGGGGCTTTACGAGCAGTACTTC. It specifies CASSWDRGLYEQYF.

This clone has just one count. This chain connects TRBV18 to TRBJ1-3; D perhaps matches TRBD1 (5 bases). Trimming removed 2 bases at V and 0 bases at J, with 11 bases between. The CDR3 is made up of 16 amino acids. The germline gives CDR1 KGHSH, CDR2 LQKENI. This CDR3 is CASSPGTPGSGNTIYF. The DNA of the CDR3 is TGTGCCAGCTCACCAGGGACTCCCGGCTCTGGAAACACCATATATTTT. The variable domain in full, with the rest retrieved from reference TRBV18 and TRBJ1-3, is NAGVMQNPRHLVRRRGQEARLRCSPMKGHSHVYWYRQLPEEGLKFMVYLQKENIIDESGMPKERFSAEFPKEGPSILRIQQVVRGDSAAYFCASSPGTPGSGNTIYFGEGSWLTVV.

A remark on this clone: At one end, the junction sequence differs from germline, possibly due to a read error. CDR3: CASRLAGVRGTQYF. The DNA for the CDR3 is TGTGCCAGCAGATTAGCGGGAGTCCGGGGGACCCAGTACTTC. The V call is TRBV13, the J call TRBJ2-5, with 9 bases aligning to TRBD2. Germline V lookup: CDR1 PRHDT, CDR2 FYEKMQ (reference sequence). This CDR3 is 14 amino acids long.

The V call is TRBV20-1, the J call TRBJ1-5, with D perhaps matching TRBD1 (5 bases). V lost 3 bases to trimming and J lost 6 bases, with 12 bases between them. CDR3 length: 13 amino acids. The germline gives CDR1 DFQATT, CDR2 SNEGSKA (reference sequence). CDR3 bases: TGCAGTGCTAGTCTTGGGGCCGGTCAGCCCCAGCATTTT. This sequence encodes CSASLGAGQPQHF.

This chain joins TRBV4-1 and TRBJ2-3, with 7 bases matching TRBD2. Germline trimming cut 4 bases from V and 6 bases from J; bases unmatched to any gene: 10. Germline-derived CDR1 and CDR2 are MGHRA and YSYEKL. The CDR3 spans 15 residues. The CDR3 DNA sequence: TGCGCCAGCAGCCCTCGTGGCGGGAGCGACGATACGCAGTATTTT. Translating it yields CASSPRGGSDDTQYF.

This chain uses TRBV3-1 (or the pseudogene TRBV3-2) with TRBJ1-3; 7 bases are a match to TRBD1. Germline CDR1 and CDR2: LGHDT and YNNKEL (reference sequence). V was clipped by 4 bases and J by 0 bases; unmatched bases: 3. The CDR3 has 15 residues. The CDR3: CASSPSGGSGNTIYF. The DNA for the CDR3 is TGTGCCAGCAGCCCATCAGGGGGCTCTGGAAACACCATATATTTT.

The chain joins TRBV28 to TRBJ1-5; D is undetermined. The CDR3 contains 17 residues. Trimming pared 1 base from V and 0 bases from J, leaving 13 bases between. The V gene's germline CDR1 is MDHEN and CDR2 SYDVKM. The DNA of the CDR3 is TGTGCCAGCAGTTTATCTGGAGCCCAATATAGCAATCAGCCCCAGCATTTT. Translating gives CASSLSGAQYSNQPQHF.

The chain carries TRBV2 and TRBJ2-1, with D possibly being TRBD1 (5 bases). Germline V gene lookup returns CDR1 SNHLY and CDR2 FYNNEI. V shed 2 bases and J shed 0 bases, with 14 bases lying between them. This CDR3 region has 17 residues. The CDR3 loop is CASSEFGQPASYNEQFF. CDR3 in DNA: TGTGCCAGCAGTGAATTTGGACAACCCGCCTCCTACAATGAGCAGTTCTTC.

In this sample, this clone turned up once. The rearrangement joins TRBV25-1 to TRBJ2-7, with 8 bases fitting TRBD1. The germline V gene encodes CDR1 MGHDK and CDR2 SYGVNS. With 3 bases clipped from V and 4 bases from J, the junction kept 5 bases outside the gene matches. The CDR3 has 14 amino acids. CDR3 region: CASSDDRGLYEQYF. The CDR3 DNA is TGTGCCAGCAGTGATGACAGGGGTTTGTACGAGCAGTACTTC.

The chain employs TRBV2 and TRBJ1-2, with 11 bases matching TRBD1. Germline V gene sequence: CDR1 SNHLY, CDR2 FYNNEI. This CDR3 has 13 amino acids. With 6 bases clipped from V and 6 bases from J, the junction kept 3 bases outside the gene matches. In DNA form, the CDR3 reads TGTGCCAGCAGACCGGGACAGGGGGATGGCTACACCTTC. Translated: CASRPGQGDGYTF. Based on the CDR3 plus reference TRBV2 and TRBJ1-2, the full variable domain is EPEVTQTPSHQVTQMGQEVILRCVPISNHLYFYWYRQILGQKVEFLVSFYNNEISEKSEIFDDQFSVERPDGSNFTLKIRSTKLEDSAMYFCASRPGQGDGYTFGSGTRLTVV.

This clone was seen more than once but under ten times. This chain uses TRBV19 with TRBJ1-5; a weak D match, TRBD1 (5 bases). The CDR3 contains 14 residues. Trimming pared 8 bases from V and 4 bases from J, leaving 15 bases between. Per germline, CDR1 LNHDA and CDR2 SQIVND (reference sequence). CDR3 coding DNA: TGTGCCAGTTTTGCGGGGGGGTATAATCAGCCCCAGCATTTT. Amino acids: CASFAGGYNQPQHF.